This T cell receptor beta chain is from a study of TIL therapy for anti-PD-1-resistant metastatic lung cancer (dated by TCRdb to the early 2020s). Turning to the overall study: Tumors were harvested before any PD-1/PD-L1 blockade; patients then received nivolumab, and those progressing received lymphodepletion, expanded TIL infusion and IL-2. A median age of roughly 55 years (range about 38-80) and a median tumor PD-L1 proportion score of 4.5% to 6.5% were recorded among enrolled patients. The cohort was predominantly lung adenocarcinoma, with a handful of EGFR-mutant and two ALK-rearranged tumors, and half of patients were current or former smokers. A median non-synonymous tumor mutation burden of approximately 1.5 mutations per megabase was determined across the cohort by whole-exome sequencing. Clonotypes were tracked across tumor, expanded TIL product and serial blood samples by T cell receptor beta sequencing of tumor and peripheral blood. The research as a whole found: The study protocol defined all tumor marker inferences as exploratory. The baseline peripheral repertoire was partially replaced by infused TIL clonotypes, which then decayed over months, and no apparent association between persistence and response was found. Generalizability was limited because the cohort was highly selected, with more treatment-naive, never-smoker and oncogene-addicted patients included than is typical.

Taken with the paper, the label for time point translates to: pre-treatment sample, taken before nivolumab and TIL therapy. Adults with stage 4 NSCLC were enrolled in a dual-center phase I trial from 2017 to January 2020. Samples were obtained from a single-arm, open-label phase I trial in which tumor-infiltrating lymphocyte therapy with nivolumab was evaluated in advanced non-small cell lung cancer. Blood mononuclear cells were isolated from EDTA tubes by Ficoll gradient and were snap-frozen as pellets, and DNA was extracted with a Qiagen mini-prep kit. About this clone itself: This receptor's antigen is unknown. No much larger clone exists at a distance of one base, and base qualities are not known.

TCR beta CDR3 regions were amplified from genomic DNA with the immunoSEQ v3 hsTCRB kit using bias-controlled multiplex PCR. TCR libraries were sequenced on an Illumina NextSeq 500 to around 2.2 million read pairs for survey level or roughly 5-6.5 million for deep level. The source study handled its data this way. Clonality was reported by immunoSEQ Analyzer software, which also assigned V, D and J genes and filtered out non-productive sequences. Repertoires were compared using productive Simpson clonality and Morisita overlap index of productive TRB rearrangements between infused TIL and blood. Absolute clonotype counts in blood were estimated by multiplying the lymphocyte count by the CD3+ fraction and by the productive frequency of the clone. TCRdb mirrors the immuneACCESS table, restricted to in-frame sequences. Some clones are absent from its copies; in checked studies, under half trace to an unresolved V gene, and the reason for the others is unknown. The V and J calls and the clone size are those of that table, but D and trimming were determined from the DNA. For this sample there are 16,000 or so clones; around 68% appear just once. The top ten clonotypes cover 35% to 40% of the sample.

For CDR1 and CDR2, the germline V gene lists MGHRA and YSYEKL. Including cysteine and phenylalanine, the CDR3 has 16 amino acids. Only the CDR3 DNA is retained, 48 bases long and in frame from the first base. V is trimmed back by 0 bases and J by 4 bases, and the junction contains 3 bases that no gene match accounts for. The sequencing here drew on blood, taken at baseline. The chain employs TRBV4-1 and TRBJ2-2, and TRBD1 aligns with 9 junction nucleotides. The receptor was derived from a person aged 25-85 years with non-small cell lung cancer. CDR3 protein: CASSQEGGQGTGELFF. The sequenced DNA: TGCGCCAGCAGCCAAGAGGGGGGACAGGGCACCGGGGAGCTGTTTTTT.